This T cell receptor beta chain was obtained from a study of regulatory T cells in long-lasting Graves disease. As for the study in general: Patients with new Graves' disease had used antithyroid drugs below 3 months.

Both iRepertoire HTBI primers and Arm-PCR of CDR3 regions were used to build the TCR beta libraries. TCRdb reprocessed the multiplex PCR reads with MiXCR, giving one entry per CDR3 protein. The data show 400,000 to 450,000 distinct CDR3 sequences, 16% seen once. Time point specified: newly diagnosed GD, antithyroid drugs for less than 3 months. PBMCs provided the RNA from which the TCR library was made. The peripheral blood volume drawn was roughly 9.9 milliliters, and it was collected into EDTA tubes. The sample holds many counts of this clonotype. The same sample was also used in a study of T cells in Graves' hyperthyroidism and ophthalmopathy. That work states: Blood also carried most thyroid clonotypes expanded above 0.001.

The TCR was taken from a woman aged 25-40 years with Graves disease. This specimen was peripheral blood mononuclear cells (PBMCs), taken at new diagnosis, from a patient treated with antithyroid drugs.

This CDR3 reads CASASLATDTQYF. CDR3 coding DNA: TGTGCCAGCGCGTCCTTAGCCACAGATACGCAGTATTTT. The chain employs TRBV12-3 or TRBV12-4 and TRBJ2-3; D call uncertain. V lost 8 bases to trimming and J lost 2 bases, with 11 bases between them. CDR3 length: 13 amino acids.